This entry features one T cell receptor (beta chain) sequence. Its antigen is undetermined. J lost 12 bases, V lost 3 bases, and 6 bases had no gene match. The CDR3 has 12 amino acids. Per the germline V gene, CDR1 is MNHNY and CDR2 is SVGAGI (reference sequence). The data were taken from a study of graft-versus-host responses after intestinal transplantation. The starting material, graft tissue, was processed to release intraepithelial and lamina propria lymphocytes. Study-wide findings and caveats: Researchers found peak circulating GvH clone levels linked to early post-transplant HvG declines. Where graft-donor T cell macrochimerism was present, patients had high graft-versus-host to host-versus-graft clonal ratios in allografts. Recipient-marrow GvH clones were detected, some having first appeared in ileum or blood.

Some clones are missing from TCRdb's copy, which holds only in-frame ones; the method was immunoSEQ multiplex PCR. The sample has thousands of clones, 75% to 85% seen once; the top ten hold about 6.7%. This TCR derives from a human patient who received an intestinal transplant, so some T cells may come from the graft donor. The specimen was ileum tissue, collected approximately 18 and 21 days after intestinal transplantation. This chain uses TRBV6-6 with TRBJ2-3, with 7 bases identical to TRBD1. The CDR3 loop reads CASSYTRDSQYF. CDR3 DNA: TGTGCCAGCAGTTATACCCGGGACAGTCAGTATTTT.